This T cell receptor beta chain originates from a study of CD8 T cells in ankylosing spondylitis. The germline V gene encodes CDR1 SNHLY and CDR2 FYNNEI. The CDR3 is made up of 13 amino acids. Trimming removed 6 bases at V and 7 bases at J, with 15 bases between. Study results and limitations: Disease-linked clones reportedly concentrated significantly in matched ankylosing spondylitis synovial fluid. Characteristic, it appeared, of ankylosing spondylitis blood was a TCR beta motif of eight highly homologous variants. Some motif variants had been reported before (in reactive arthritis synovial fluid and blood).

Details on this clonotype: What it binds is unknown.

TCRdb fed the 5' RACE reads into MiXCR, producing one record per CDR3 protein. The sample has approximately 400,000 distinct CDR3 sequences; 25% to 30% are singletons. This sequence was found in a male donor with ankylosing spondylitis. The chain employs TRBV2 and TRBJ1-2, with D perhaps TRBD1 (5 bases). Material for sequencing was blood, either unsorted or a sorted T cell fraction (not recorded which). The CDR3 region is CASSLGARGGYTF. The CDR3 coding sequence is TGTGCCAGCAGCCTAGGGGCCCGGGGTGGCTACACCTTC.